The 8 T cell receptor beta chains given below trace back to one sample, sequenced in a study of cytomegalovirus exposure and HLA in healthy donors. Researchers ran the PCR with 60 Vbeta and 13 Jbeta primers. TCRdb's table, derived via immunoSEQ multiplex PCR, lists solely in-frame clones and lacks some. The sample contains more than 85,000 clones, nearly 65% of which appear only once. Sequencing used PBMCs. The receptors originated from a human donor in good health.

This clone has just one count. J is TRBJ1-1 and V is TRBV7-2; D call uncertain. The germline CDR1 and CDR2 sequences are SGHTA and FQGNSA. Deletions cut 1 base from V and 0 bases from J, with 9 bases between. This CDR3 comprises 15 residues. The CDR3 loop is CASSLGAAMNTEAFF. CDR3 nucleotides: TGTGCCAGCAGCTTAGGGGCAGCAATGAACACTGAAGCTTTCTTT.

The chain uses TRBV6-6 and TRBJ2-1, with 8 bases lining up with TRBD2. The J segment lost 0 bases and the V segment lost 5 bases, leaving 6 bases of the junction unmatched. The germline V gene encodes CDR1 MNHNY and CDR2 SVGAGI (reference sequence). The CDR3 is 16 residues long. In DNA form, the CDR3 reads TGTGCCAGCAGTCTAGCGGGTGGCAGCTCCTACAATGAGCAGTTCTTC. It is translated as CASSLAGGSSYNEQFF.

V is TRBV27 and J is TRBJ1-1; 8 bases map to TRBD1. Unmatched junction bases numbered 9, after V lost 4 bases and J lost 5 bases. Germline lookup yields CDR1 MNHEY and CDR2 SMNVEV (reference sequence). The CDR3 loop spans 15 amino acids. In DNA, the CDR3 is TGTGCCAGCAGTTCAGACGACAGGGGAAGTACTGAAGCTTTCTTT. Translated: CASSSDDRGSTEAFF.

In nucleotides, the CDR3 is TGTGCCAGCAGCGCCGCAGGGGGTTGGTACGAGCAGTACTTC. This sequence encodes CASSAAGGWYEQYF. The chain links TRBV9 to TRBJ2-7; 7 bases map to TRBD1. The CDR3 extends over 14 amino acids. The germline CDR1 and CDR2 sequences are SGDLS and YYNGEE. V lost 3 bases to trimming and J lost 4 bases; unmatched junction nucleotides: 7.

This clone was observed a few times. For the CDR3, the DNA is TGTGCCAGCAGTTCCGGGGGGACGGGGAACACTGAAGCTTTCTTT. It translates to CASSSGGTGNTEAFF. The chain recombines TRBV6-1 with TRBJ1-1; D might be TRBD1 (5 bases). Trimming left V 5 bases short and J 1 base short, with 14 bases between. This CDR3 has 15 residues. Germline V lookup: CDR1 MNHNS, CDR2 SASEGT.

This clone was picked up a small number of times. CDR3 in amino acids: CATSRSRDRGINEQFF. The CDR3 nucleotides are TGTGCCACCAGCAGGAGCCGGGACAGGGGAATCAATGAGCAGTTCTTC. This chain connects TRBV15 to TRBJ2-1, with 10 bases aligning to TRBD1. This CDR3 spans 16 amino acids. The ends lost 3 bases at V and 6 bases at J; junction bases unmatched: 8. Germline lookup yields CDR1 LNHNV and CDR2 YYDKDF (reference sequence).

This chain joins TRBV5-6 and TRBJ2-5, with 11 positions matching TRBD2. The trim removed 4 bases at V and 4 bases at J, leaving 9 bases unmatched. CDR1 SGHDT and CDR2 YYEEEE come from the germline V gene. The CDR3 loop spans 16 amino acids. This chain's CDR3 is CASSRLTSGSPETQYF. The CDR3 coding sequence is TGTGCCAGCAGCCGCCTAACTAGCGGGAGTCCAGAGACCCAGTACTTC.

This clone was observed once. The rearrangement links TRBV18 to TRBJ1-5, with D possibly matching TRBD1 (5 bases). The CDR3 extends over 14 amino acids. Germline loops: CDR1 KGHSH, CDR2 LQKENI. V lost 4 bases and J 7 bases, leaving 14 bases between the germline ends. The CDR3 reads CASSRAGLRQPQHF. DNA for the CDR3: TGTGCCAGCTCACGGGCAGGGCTACGGCAGCCCCAGCATTTT.